The subject of this entry is one T cell receptor beta chain. This clonotype showed up many times. It has no known antigen specificity. Nothing much larger sits one base from this clone, and base qualities are not available. Receptors were amplified or captured by PCR. The run used a NextSeq 500. Bulk TCR libraries were made following a previously described method, with the TCR primers given in Table S5. The Qiagen AllPrep DNA/RNA kit was used to purify total RNA. Before analysis, reads from multiple sequencing runs of one library were combined. As for the original processing: Only reads with exact TCR constant sequence were kept, trimmed to 150 nt, and grouped by their 12-nt molecular barcodes. Reads within each barcode group were sub-clustered using a 15% Levenshtein threshold, and quality-weighted consensus sequences were constructed for each RNA molecule. Non-functional sequences were discarded, and so were lower-count sequences lying one edit away from another sequence. On the basis of fitting two negative binomial distributions, barcode sub-clusters with fewer than 20% of the maximum read count were discarded. The public reads were run again by TCRdb, first through fastp at Q25 and then through MiXCR, and only productive beta chains were kept. Rows with a matching CDR3 protein are joined into one entry that keeps the most common DNA and genes. The V and J calls and clone size come from TCRdb's table, not from the authors' own analysis. This sample gives approximately 680,000 distinct CDR3 sequences in total; less than 30% of them show up just once. The ten largest make up about 0.73% of the sample.

Libraries of naive CD8 T cells were built from anywhere between about 17,000 and 1,000,000 sorted cells, with 10%, 30% or 50% of the purified RNA used. On a BD FACSAria II, naive CD8 T cells were FACS-sorted as CD8+CD4-CCR7+CD45RA+ and collected into RLT Plus buffer. To test detection sensitivity, Jurkat RNA equivalent to more than 9 TCR copies was spiked into samples of roughly 18,000-1,100,000 naive CD8 T cells. Enrichment of CD8 T cells was performed with RosetteSep CD8+ T Cell Enrichment Cocktail and Ficoll-Paque, after which ACK red cell lysis was carried out. These data originate in a study of molecular identifiers for immune sequencing clone quantification (dated by TCRdb to the late 2010s). The study in broad terms: In a replicate experiment, RNA from about 19,000 or 110,000 naive CD8 T cells was split into five aliquots, four of which were sequenced. CD8 T cells were used in a methods study to benchmark molecular-identifier clustering-based TCR repertoire sequencing (MIDCIRS) and TCR RNA copy counting.

The study at large found these results: Modeling indicated approximately 3.1 TCR RNA copies recovered per cell, compared with around 10 by digital PCR, which implies a capture efficiency of around 30%. The naive libraries included spiked-in Jurkat TCR RNA (under eleven copies' worth), and this Jurkat TCR RNA is not part of the donor repertoire. Clones above 20 RNA copies held over 98% of molecules in CMV-specific effector cells but under 1% in naive cells. Even against a background of 850,000 to 1,000,000 naive CD8 T cells, spiked-in Jurkat TCR RNA amounting to a single cell's worth was reported to be detectable. When barcode sub-clustering was not used, chimeric consensus sequences inflated TCR diversity, with chimeras reaching as high as 47%. Highly expanded clone sizes could be underestimated if identical TCR molecules share a barcode.

Its CDR3 holds 14 amino acids, cysteine through phenylalanine. Only CDR3 DNA is held: 42 bases, read in frame from base 1. Between the V and J ends, shortened by 3 bases and 2 bases respectively, the junction contains 11 bases. According to the germline V gene, CDR1 reads SGHTA and CDR2 reads FQGNSA. Source material: naive CD8+ T cells from blood, with Jurkat cell RNA spiked in. The cell subset or site label for this specimen denotes: FACS-sorted CD8+CD4-CCR7+CD45RA+ naive T cells. The receptor's source is a human donor in good health. Some libraries in this study had Jurkat cell RNA spiked in. The rearrangement combines TRBV7-2 with TRBJ2-7; a confident D gene designation cannot be given. In nucleotide form, the sequence is TGTGCCAGCAGCTTGGACCGCTACCCCTACGAGCAGTACTTC. Translated, it reads CASSLDRYPYEQYF.